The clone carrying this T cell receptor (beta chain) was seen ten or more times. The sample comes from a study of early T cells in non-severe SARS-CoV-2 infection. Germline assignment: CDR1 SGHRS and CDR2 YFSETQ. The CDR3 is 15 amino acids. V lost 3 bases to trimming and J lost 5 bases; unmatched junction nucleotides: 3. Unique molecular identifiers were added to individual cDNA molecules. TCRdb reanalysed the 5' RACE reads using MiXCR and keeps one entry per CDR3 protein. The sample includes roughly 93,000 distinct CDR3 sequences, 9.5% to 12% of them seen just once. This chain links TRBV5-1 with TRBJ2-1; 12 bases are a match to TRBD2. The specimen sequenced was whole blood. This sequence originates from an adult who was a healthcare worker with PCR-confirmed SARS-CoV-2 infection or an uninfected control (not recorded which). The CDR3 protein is CASSSWTSGNNEQFF. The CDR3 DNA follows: TGCGCCAGCAGCTCTTGGACTAGCGGGAACAATGAGCAGTTCTTC. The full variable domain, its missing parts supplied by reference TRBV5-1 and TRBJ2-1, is KAGVTQTPRYLIKTRGQQVTLSCSPISGHRSVSWYQQTPGQGLQFLFEYFSETQRNKGNFPGRFSGRQFSNSRSEMNVSTLELGDSALYLCASSSWTSGNNEQFFGPGTRLTVL.